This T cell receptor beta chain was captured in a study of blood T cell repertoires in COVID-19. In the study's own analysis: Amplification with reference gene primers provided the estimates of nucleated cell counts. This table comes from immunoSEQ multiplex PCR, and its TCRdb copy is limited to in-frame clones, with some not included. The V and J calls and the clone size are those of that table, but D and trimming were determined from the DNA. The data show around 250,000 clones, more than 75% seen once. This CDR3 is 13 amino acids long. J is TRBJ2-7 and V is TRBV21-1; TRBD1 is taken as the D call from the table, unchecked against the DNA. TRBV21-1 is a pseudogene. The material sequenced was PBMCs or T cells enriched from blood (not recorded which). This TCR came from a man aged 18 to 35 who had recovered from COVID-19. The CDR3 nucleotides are TGTGCCAGCAGCCCGGGACAACACTACGAGCAGTACTTC. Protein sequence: CASSPGQHYEQYF.